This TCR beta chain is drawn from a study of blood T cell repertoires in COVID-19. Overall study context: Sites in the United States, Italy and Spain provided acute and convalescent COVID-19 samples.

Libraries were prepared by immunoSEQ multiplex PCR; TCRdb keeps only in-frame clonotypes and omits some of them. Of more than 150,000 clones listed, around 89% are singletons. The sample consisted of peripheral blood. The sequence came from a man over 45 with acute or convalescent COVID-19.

DNA of the CDR3: TGTGCCAGCAGCTTACGGAGCGGGAGGGACAATGAGCAGTTCTTC. It translates to CASSLRSGRDNEQFF. The rearrangement links TRBV7-9 to TRBJ2-1, with 10 bases matching TRBD2. CDR3 size: 15 residues. Germline CDR1 and CDR2: SEHNR and FQNEAQ (reference sequence). J gave up 5 bases and V 2 bases, and 3 bases lay outside the gene matches.